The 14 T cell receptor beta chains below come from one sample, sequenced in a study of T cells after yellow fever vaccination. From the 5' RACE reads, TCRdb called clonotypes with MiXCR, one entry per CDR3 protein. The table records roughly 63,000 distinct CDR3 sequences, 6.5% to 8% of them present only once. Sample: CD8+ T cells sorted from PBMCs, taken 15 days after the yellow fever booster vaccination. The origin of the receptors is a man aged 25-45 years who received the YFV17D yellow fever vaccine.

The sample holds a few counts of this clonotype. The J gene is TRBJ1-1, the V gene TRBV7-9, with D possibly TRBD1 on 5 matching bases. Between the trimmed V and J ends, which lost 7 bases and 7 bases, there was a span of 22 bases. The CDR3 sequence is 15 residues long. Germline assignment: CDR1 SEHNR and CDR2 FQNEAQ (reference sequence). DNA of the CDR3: TGTGCCAGCACCACCTCGGGGCCGGGATGGAATGAAGCTTTCTTT. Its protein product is CASTTSGPGWNEAFF.

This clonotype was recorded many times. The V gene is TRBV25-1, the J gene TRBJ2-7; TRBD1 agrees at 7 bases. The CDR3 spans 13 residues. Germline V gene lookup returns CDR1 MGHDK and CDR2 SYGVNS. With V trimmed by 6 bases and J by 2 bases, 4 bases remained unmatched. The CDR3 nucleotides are TGTGCCAGCAGCGACAGGGAACCCTACGAGCAGTACTTC. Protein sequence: CASSDREPYEQYF.

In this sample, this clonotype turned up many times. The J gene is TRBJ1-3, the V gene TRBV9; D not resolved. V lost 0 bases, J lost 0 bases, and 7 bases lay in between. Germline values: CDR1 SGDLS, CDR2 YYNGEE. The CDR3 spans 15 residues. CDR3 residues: CASSVGTNSGNTIYF. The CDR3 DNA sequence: TGTGCCAGCAGCGTAGGCACCAACTCTGGAAACACCATATATTTT.

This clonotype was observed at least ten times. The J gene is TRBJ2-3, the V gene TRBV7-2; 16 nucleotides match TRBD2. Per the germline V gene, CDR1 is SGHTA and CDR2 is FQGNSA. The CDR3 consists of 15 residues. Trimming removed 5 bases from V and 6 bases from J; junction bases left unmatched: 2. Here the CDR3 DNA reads TGTGCCAGCAGCCCGGGACTAGCGGGGGGGGATACGCAGTATTTT. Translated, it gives CASSPGLAGGDTQYF.

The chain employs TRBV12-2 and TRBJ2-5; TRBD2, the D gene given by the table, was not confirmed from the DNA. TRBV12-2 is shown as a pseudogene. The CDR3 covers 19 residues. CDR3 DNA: TGTGCAAGTCGCTTAGAAAGACCCGCGGGGGGGGACACCCAAGAGACCCAGTACTTC. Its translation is CASRLERPAGGDTQETQYF.

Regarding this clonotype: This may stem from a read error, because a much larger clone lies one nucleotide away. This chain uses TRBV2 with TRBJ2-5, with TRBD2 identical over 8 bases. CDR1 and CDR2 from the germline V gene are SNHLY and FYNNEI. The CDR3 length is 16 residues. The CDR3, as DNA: TGTGTCAGCAGTGAAGGGATAGCGGGATTTTTAGAGACCCAGTACTTC. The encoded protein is CVSSEGIAGFLETQYF.

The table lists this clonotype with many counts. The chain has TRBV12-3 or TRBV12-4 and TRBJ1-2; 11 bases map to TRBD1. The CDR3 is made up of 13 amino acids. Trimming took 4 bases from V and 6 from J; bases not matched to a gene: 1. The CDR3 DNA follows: TGTGCCAGCAGTTGGGACAGGGGGAATGGCTACACCTTC. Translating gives CASSWDRGNGYTF.

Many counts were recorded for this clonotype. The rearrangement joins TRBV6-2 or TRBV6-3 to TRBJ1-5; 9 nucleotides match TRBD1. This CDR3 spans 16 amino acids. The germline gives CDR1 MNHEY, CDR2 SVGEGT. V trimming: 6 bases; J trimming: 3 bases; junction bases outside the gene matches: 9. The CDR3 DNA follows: TGTGCCAGCAGGGGCCGGGACAGGGTAATCAATCAGCCCCAGCATTTT. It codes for CASRGRDRVINQPQHF.

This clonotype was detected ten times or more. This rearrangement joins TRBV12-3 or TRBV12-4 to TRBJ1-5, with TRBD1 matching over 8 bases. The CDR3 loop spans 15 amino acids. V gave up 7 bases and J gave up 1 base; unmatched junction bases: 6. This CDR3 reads CASILRQGSNQPQHF. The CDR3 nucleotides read TGTGCCAGCATCCTCAGACAGGGGAGCAATCAGCCCCAGCATTTT.

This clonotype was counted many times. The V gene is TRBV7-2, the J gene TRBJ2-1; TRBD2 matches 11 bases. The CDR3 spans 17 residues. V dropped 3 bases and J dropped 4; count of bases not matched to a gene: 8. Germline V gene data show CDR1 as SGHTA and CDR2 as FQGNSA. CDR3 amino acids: CASSFTTSGIYYNEQFF. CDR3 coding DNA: TGTGCCAGCAGCTTCACGACTAGCGGGATATATTACAATGAGCAGTTCTTC. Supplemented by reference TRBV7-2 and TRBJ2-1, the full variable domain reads GAGVSQSPSNKVTEKGKDVELRCDPISGHTALYWYRQSLGQGLEFLIYFQGNSAPDKSGLPSDRFSAERTGGSVSTLTIQRTQQEDSAVYLCASSFTTSGIYYNEQFFGPGTRLTVL.

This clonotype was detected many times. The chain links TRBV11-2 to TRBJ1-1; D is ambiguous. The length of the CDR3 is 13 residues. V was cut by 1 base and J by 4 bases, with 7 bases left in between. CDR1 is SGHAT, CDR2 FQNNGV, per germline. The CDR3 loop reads CASSLGRSTEAFF. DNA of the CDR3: TGTGCCAGCAGCTTAGGACGGAGCACTGAAGCTTTCTTT.

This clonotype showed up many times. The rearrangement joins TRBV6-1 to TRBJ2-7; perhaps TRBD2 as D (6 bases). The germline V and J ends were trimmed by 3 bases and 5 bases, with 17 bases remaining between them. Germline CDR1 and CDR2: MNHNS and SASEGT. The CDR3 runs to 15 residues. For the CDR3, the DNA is TGTGCCAGCAGTGACCAAACCGGGACTTACAACGAGCAGTACTTC. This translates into CASSDQTGTYNEQYF.

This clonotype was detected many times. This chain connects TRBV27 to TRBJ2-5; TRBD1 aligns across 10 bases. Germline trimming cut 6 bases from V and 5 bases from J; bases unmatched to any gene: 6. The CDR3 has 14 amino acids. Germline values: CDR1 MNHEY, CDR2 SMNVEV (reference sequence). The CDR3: CASRVTGGDETQYF. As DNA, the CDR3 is TGTGCCAGCAGAGTGACAGGGGGCGACGAGACCCAGTACTTC.

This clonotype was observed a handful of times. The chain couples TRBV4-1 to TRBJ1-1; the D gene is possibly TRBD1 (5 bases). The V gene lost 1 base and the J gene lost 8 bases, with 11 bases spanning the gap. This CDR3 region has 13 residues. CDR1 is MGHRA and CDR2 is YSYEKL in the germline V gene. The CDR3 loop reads CASSQGAGSEAFF. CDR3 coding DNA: TGCGCCAGCAGCCAAGGCGCAGGGTCGGAAGCTTTCTTT.